This TCR beta chain was identified in a study of molecular identifiers for immune sequencing clone quantification. This clonotype was recorded many times. Its antigen is unidentified. The CDR3 covers 11 residues. V lost 6 bases to trimming and J lost 5 bases, with 10 bases between them. Germline loops: CDR1 SQVTM, CDR2 ANQGSEA. Sorted naive CD8 T cells, about 17,000 to 1,000,000, were sequenced from 10%, 30% or 50% RNA. Library preparation followed earlier protocols using designated TCR primers. TCRdb reanalysed the PCR reads using MiXCR and keeps one entry per CDR3 protein. Here the sample spans 400,000 to 600,000 distinct CDR3 sequences, about a fifth being singletons. Study results and caveats: Clones exceeding 20 RNA copies carried over 98% of effector molecules but under 1% of naive-cell molecules. The study reportedly detected spiked Jurkat TCR RNA from one cell among about 970,000 naive cells.

The clonotype comes from a human donor in good health. Some libraries in this study had Jurkat cell RNA spiked in. This chain joins TRBV29-1 and TRBJ1-1; no reliable D call. The source material was naive CD8+ T cells from blood, with Jurkat cell RNA spiked in. Subset here: FACS-sorted CD8+CD4-CCR7+CD45RA+ naive T cells. For the CDR3, the DNA is TGCAGCGTCCGCTACGGTACTGAAGCTTTCTTT. It codes for CSVRYGTEAFF.